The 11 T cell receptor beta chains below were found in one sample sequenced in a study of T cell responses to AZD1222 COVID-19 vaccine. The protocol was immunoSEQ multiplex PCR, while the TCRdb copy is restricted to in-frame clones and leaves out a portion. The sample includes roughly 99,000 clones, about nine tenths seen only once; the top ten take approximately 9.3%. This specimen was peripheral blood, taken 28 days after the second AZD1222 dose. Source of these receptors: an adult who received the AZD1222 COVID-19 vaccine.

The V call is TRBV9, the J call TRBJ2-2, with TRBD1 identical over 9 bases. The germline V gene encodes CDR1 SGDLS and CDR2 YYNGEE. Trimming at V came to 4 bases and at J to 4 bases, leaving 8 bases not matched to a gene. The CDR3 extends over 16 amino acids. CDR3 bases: TGTGCCAGCAGCTTCACAGGGGGCGTAGGCACCGGGGAGCTGTTTTTT. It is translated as CASSFTGGVGTGELFF.

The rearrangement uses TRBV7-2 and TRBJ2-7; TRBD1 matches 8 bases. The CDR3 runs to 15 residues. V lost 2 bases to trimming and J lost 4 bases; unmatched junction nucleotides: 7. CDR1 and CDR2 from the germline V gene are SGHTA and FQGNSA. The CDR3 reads CASSLHRTGIYEQYF. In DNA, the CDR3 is TGTGCCAGCAGCTTACACCGGACAGGGATTTACGAGCAGTACTTC.

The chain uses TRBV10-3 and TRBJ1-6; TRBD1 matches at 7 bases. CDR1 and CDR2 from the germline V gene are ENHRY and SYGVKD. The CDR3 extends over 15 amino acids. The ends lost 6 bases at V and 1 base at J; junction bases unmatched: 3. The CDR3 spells CAISVQGSYNSPLHF. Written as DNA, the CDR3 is TGTGCCATCAGCGTACAGGGGTCCTATAATTCACCCCTCCACTTT.

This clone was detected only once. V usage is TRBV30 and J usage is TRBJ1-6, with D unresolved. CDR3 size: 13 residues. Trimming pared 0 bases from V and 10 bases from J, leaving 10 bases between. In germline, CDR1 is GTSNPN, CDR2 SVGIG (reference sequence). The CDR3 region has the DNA TGTGCCTGGAGTGTAGGCCGTGGGTCACCCCTCCACTTT. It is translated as CAWSVGRGSPLHF.

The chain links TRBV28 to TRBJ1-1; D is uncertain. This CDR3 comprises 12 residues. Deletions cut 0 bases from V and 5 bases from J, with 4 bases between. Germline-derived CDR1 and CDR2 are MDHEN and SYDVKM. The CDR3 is CASSLWETEAFF. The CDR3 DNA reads TGTGCCAGCAGTTTATGGGAGACTGAAGCTTTCTTT.

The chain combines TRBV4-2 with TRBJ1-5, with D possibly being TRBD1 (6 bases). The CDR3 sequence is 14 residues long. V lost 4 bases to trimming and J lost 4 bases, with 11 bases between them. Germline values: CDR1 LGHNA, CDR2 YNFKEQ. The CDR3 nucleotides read TGTGCCAGCAGCCGCGACAGGAGTAATCAGCCCCAGCATTTT. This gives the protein CASSRDRSNQPQHF.

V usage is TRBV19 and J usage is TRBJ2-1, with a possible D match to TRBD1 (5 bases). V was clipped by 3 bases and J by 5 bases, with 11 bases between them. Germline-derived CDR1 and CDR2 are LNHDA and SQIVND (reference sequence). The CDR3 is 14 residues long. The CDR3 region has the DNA TGTGCCAGTAGTATCCCCAGGGAAAACAATGAGCAGTTCTTC. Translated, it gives CASSIPRENNEQFF.

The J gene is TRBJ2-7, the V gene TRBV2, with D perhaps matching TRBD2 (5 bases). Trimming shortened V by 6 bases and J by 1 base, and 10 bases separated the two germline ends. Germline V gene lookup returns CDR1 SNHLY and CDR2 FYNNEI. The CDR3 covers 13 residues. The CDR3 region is CASRSRGSYEQYF. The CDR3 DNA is TGTGCCAGCAGGTCACGGGGATCCTACGAGCAGTACTTC.

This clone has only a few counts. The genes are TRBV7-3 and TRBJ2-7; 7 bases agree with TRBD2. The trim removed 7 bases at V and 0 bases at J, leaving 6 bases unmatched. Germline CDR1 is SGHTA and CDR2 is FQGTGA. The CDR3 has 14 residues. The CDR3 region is CASNPGTTSYEQYF. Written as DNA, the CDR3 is TGTGCCAGCAACCCTGGGACTACCTCCTACGAGCAGTACTTC. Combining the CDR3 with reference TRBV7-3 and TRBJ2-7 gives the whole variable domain GAGVSQTPSNKVTEKGKYVELRCDPISGHTALYWYRQSLGQGPEFLIYFQGTGAADDSGLPNDRFFAVRPEGSVSTLKIQRTERGDSAVYLCASNPGTTSYEQYFGPGTRLTVT.

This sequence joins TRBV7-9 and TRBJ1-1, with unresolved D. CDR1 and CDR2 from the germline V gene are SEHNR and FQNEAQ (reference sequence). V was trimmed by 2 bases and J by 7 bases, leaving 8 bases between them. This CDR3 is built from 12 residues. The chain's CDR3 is CASSLRTLEAFF. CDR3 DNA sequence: TGTGCCAGCAGCTTAAGGACCCTTGAAGCTTTCTTT.

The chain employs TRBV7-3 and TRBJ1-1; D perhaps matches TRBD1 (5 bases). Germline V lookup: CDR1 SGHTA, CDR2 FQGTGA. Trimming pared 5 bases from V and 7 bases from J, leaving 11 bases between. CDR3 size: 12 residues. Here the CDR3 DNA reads TGTGCCAGCAGCCCCGGGGCGAGTGAAGCTTTCTTT. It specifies CASSPGASEAFF. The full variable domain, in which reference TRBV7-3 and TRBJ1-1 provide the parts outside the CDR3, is GAGVSQTPSNKVTEKGKYVELRCDPISGHTALYWYRQSLGQGPEFLIYFQGTGAADDSGLPNDRFFAVRPEGSVSTLKIQRTERGDSAVYLCASSPGASEAFFGQGTRLTVV.